A selection of T cell receptor beta chains follows, all from one sample in a study of shared clonotypes between healthy human individuals. Profiling relied on immunoSEQ multiplex PCR, and the TCRdb table lists in-frame clones only, not all of them. The sample has 1.4 million to 1.5 million clones, more than 95% seen once. Specimen: naive CD4+ T cells sorted from blood. These receptors all come from a man under 40 in good health. Each CDR3 is given with its conserved first and last residue.

>TRBV2
CASRDRQETQYF
>TRBV18
CASSQDVSTDTQYF
>TRBV12-2
CASRTGAGGATPPYEQYF
>TRBV5-8
CASSLRRGRGRETQYF
>TRBV30
CAWSLRQGRHGYTF
>TRBV11-2
CASSLDLGIPYNEQFF
>TRBV11-2
CASSLAFAEAFF
>TRBV5-4
CASSLARTSSNEQFF
>TRBV30
CAWSEGQSTYEQYF
>TRBV19
CASIGSGTTWEKLFF
>TRBV6-4
CASIYGSSYNEQFF
>TRBV11-2
CASSWELGGISTDTQYF
>TRBV7-2
CASSPRTTYNEQFF
>TRBV5-6
CASSFRILSGKTYNEQFF
>TRBV30
CAWSVQGARGLNQPQHF
>TRBV5-4
CASSPGTSLPNEQFF
>TRBV27
CASSLRLSAGNNEQFF
>TRBV5-1
CASSLTRLAGNEQFF
>TRBV2
CASKPTTTSDEQYF
>TRBV20-1
CSGGELFF
>TRBV6-4
CASSDSRDRGTDTQYF
>TRBV5-1
CASSPMGSRETQYF
>TRBV7-8
CASSLVGAPNQPQHF
>TRBV7-3
CASSLTGDRQYNEQFF
>TRBV28
CASSLGFGTEIQETQYF
>TRBV2
CAPSTHTEAFF
>TRBV27
CASSLGLADAYEQYF
>TRBV9
CASSPMSLSSGNTIYF
>TRBV6-6
CASSYPAGGRTDTQYF
>TRBV7-2
CASSRGRREVTDTQYF